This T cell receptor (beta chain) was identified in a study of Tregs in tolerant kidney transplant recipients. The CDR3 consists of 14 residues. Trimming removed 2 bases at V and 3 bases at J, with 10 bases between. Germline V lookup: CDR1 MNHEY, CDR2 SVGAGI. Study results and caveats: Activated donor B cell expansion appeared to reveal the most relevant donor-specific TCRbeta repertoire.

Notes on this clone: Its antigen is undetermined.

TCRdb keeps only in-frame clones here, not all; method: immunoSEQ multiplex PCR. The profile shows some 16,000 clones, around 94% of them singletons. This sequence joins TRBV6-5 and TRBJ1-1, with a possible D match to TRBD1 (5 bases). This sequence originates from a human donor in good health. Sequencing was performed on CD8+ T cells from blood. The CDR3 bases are TGTGCCAGCAGTTACAGCGACAGCCACACTGAAGCTTTCTTT. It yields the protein CASSYSDSHTEAFF.